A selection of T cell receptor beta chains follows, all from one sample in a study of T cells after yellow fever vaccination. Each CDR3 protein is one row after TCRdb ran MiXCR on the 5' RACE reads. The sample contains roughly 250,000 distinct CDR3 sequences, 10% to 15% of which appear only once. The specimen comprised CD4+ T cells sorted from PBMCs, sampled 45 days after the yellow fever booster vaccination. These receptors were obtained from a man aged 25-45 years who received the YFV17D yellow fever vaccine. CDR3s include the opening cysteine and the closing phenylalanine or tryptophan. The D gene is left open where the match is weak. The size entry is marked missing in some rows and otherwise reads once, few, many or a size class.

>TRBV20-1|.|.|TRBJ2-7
CSAREDVYSYEQYF
TGCAGTGCTAGAGAAGACGTTTATTCCTACGAGCAGTACTTC
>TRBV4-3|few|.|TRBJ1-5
CASSLGHSNQPQHF
TGCGCCAGCAGCCTGGGACATAGCAATCAGCCCCAGCATTTT
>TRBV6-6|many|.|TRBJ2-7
CASSPGGASAEQYF
TGTGCCAGCAGTCCGGGCGGCGCATCGGCCGAGCAGTACTTC
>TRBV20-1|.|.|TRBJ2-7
CSARSASWTYEQYF
TGCAGTGCTAGATCGGCTAGCTGGACCTACGAGCAGTACTTC
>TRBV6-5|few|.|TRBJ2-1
CASSSTPLRRYNEQFF
TGTGCCAGCAGTTCCACCCCTTTGCGGAGGTACAATGAGCAGTTCTTC
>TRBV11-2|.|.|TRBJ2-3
CASSLDQSAQYF
TGTGCCAGCAGCTTAGATCAGTCTGCGCAGTATTTT
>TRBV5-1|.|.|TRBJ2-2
CASSLVERGELFF
TGCGCCAGCAGCTTGGTGGAGCGCGGGGAGCTGTTTTTT
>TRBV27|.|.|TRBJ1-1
CASSPSGIRRAPNF
TGTGCCAGCTCCCCTTCGGGGATCCGTCGGGCCCCAAATTTT
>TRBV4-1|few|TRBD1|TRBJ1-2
CASSQERTGRNYGYTF
TGCGCCAGCAGCCAAGAGAGGACAGGGCGCAACTATGGCTACACCTTC
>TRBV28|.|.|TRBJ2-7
CASGHLYEQYF
TGTGCCAGCGGCCACCTCTACGAGCAGTACTTC
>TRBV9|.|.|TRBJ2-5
CASSREQETQYF
TGTGCCAGCAGCCGGGAGCAAGAGACCCAGTACTTC
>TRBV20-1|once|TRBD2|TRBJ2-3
CSASAAGGRRTDTQYF
TGCAGTGCTAGTGCGGCGGGAGGCCGTAGAACAGATACGCAGTATTTT
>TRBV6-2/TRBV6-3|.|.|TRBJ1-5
CASRVDSNQPQHF
TGTGCCAGCAGAGTGGATAGCAATCAGCCCCAGCATTTT
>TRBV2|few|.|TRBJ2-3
CASSENGLAATDTQYF
TGTGCCAGCAGTGAGAACGGGCTAGCCGCTACAGATACGCAGTATTTT
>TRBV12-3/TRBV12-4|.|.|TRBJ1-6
CASSLNAANSPLHF
TGTGCCAGCAGTTTAAATGCGGCGAATTCACCCCTCCACTTT
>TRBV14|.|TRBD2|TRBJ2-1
CASSPLAGGIREQFF
TGTGCCAGCAGCCCACTAGCGGGAGGGATACGGGAGCAGTTCTTC
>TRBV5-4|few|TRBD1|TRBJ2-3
CASSLRQGAVDTQYF
TGTGCCAGCAGCTTGAGACAGGGGGCTGTAGATACGCAGTATTTT
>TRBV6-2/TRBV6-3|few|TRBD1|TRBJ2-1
CASNGQGVARFGGVQFF
TGTGCCAGCAATGGACAGGGGGTCGCCCGCTTTGGAGGGGTGCAGTTCTTC
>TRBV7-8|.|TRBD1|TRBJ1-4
CASSIQTGRNEKLFF
TGTGCCAGCAGCATACAGACAGGGAGGAATGAAAAACTGTTTTTT